One and the same sample provided the 23 T cell receptor beta chains below, sequenced in a study of T cells in Graves' hyperthyroidism and ophthalmopathy. Regions amplified from RNA transcripts were the TCR beta CDR3 regions. HTBI primers were used for first-round RT-PCR of the TCR CDR3. TCRdb redid the calling of the multiplex PCR reads with MiXCR, one entry per CDR3 protein. The sample holds some 360,000 distinct CDR3 sequences, around 14% seen once. Material for sequencing was blood. These receptors came from a woman between 55 and 75 years old with Graves' hyperthyroidism.

This clonotype was seen repeatedly, ten times or more. The chain is built from TRBV7-9 and TRBJ1-5; D is possibly TRBD1 (6 bases). CDR3 size: 15 residues. Germline V CDR1 and CDR2: SEHNR, FQNEAQ (reference sequence). The V gene lost 4 bases and the J gene lost 5 bases, with 15 bases spanning the gap. CDR3 residues: CASSSNRDSDQPQHF. In DNA form, the CDR3 reads TGTGCCAGCAGCTCCAACAGGGACTCCGATCAGCCCCAGCATTTT.

The chain employs TRBV18 and TRBJ2-6, with D unclear. CDR3 size: 15 residues. The V and J ends lost 3 bases and 3 bases respectively, with 9 bases between them. Germline CDR1 and CDR2: KGHSH and LQKENI. The CDR3, as DNA: TGTGCCAGCTCACCTGAAAACCGTGGGGCCAACGTCCTGACTTTC. Translation: CASSPENRGANVLTF.

The table lists this clonotype with many counts. V usage is TRBV7-3 and J usage is TRBJ1-1; 7 nucleotides align to TRBD1. Germline V gene lookup returns CDR1 SGHTA and CDR2 FQGTGA. The CDR3 sequence is 14 residues long. V lost 4 bases and J lost 5; bases outside the gene matches: 7. The CDR3 reads CASSSQGGGTEAFF. CDR3 nucleotide sequence: TGTGCCAGCAGCTCCCAGGGGGGGGGAACTGAAGCTTTCTTT.

This clonotype was found many times. The V call is TRBV10-3, the J call TRBJ1-1; D unclear. The CDR3 consists of 13 residues. Trimming took 10 bases from V and 0 from J, leaving 12 bases between them. Looked up from germline, CDR1 is ENHRY and CDR2 is SYGVKD. The CDR3: CATSQAMNTEAFF. CDR3 coding DNA: TGTGCCACCTCACAAGCGATGAACACTGAAGCTTTCTTT.

This clonotype occurred many times. The chain is built from TRBV28 and TRBJ2-1; D unresolved. This CDR3 is 14 amino acids long. Germline V gene data show CDR1 as MDHEN and CDR2 as SYDVKM. Trimming pared 3 bases from V and 5 bases from J, leaving 11 bases between. For the CDR3, the DNA is TGTGCCAGCAGTTTCGCGGCCCCCCACAATGAGCAGTTCTTC. Translating gives CASSFAAPHNEQFF.

This clonotype was counted a few times. The chain carries TRBV2 and TRBJ2-1; D is perhaps TRBD2 (5 bases). CDR1 SNHLY and CDR2 FYNNEI come from the germline V gene. This CDR3 is built from 13 residues. Trimming stripped 4 bases from V and 5 bases from J, with 9 bases between. The CDR3 here is CASSVQRNNEQFF. The CDR3 region has the DNA TGTGCCAGCAGTGTCCAGCGGAACAATGAGCAGTTCTTC.

This chain connects TRBV6-1 to TRBJ2-2; 10 bases fit TRBD2. V shed 7 bases, J shed 6 bases, and the junction held 8 bases outside the gene matches. Germline lookup yields CDR1 MNHNS and CDR2 SASEGT. This CDR3 has 15 residues. The CDR3 DNA follows: TGTGCCAGCAATCTTAGCGGGAGGAGGGCCGGGGAGCTGTTTTTT. Protein: CASNLSGRRAGELFF.

In nucleotides, the CDR3 is TGCAGTGCTAGACGTCTAGCGGGGTTCTACAATGAGCAGTTCTTC. Encoded protein: CSARRLAGFYNEQFF. V gene TRBV20-1 combines with J gene TRBJ2-1, with 9 nucleotides matching TRBD2. The V gene's germline CDR1 is DFQATT and CDR2 SNEGSKA (reference sequence). The trim removed 2 bases at V and 3 bases at J, leaving 5 bases unmatched. The CDR3 is made up of 15 amino acids.

Note on this clonotype: This may be a read error: a much more frequent sequence differs by one nucleotide. V and J are TRBV16 and TRBJ1-3; TRBD1 might be the D (5 bases). The CDR3 has 16 residues. In germline, CDR1 is KGHSY, CDR2 FQNENV. V was pared by 2 bases and J by 6 bases, with 17 bases between. Here the CDR3 DNA reads TGTGCCAGCAGCCAACTTTCTGTCGGGACTGAAAACACCATATATTTT. Protein product: CASSQLSVGTENTIYF.

In its sample, this clonotype was seen many times. The chain is built from TRBV5-1 and TRBJ2-7, with D tentatively TRBD2 (5 bases). This CDR3 comprises 14 residues. The ends were cut back, 2 bases at V and 1 base at J, with 10 bases in the middle. CDR1 is SGHRS and CDR2 is YFSETQ in the germline V gene. This CDR3 is CASSFPGSSYEQYF. The CDR3 coding sequence is TGCGCCAGCAGCTTCCCGGGGTCATCCTACGAGCAGTACTTC.

Comment on this clonotype: A read error may be the cause here, since a much bigger clone is one base away. The CDR3 reads CAGSLVGFRKRGNTDTQYF. CDR3 DNA: TGTGCCGGCAGCTTAGTGGGTTTTCGGAAACGGGGAAACACAGATACGCAGTATTTT. The J gene is TRBJ2-3, the V gene TRBV7-2; maybe TRBD2 (5 bases). The CDR3 has 19 residues. Germline V gene sequence: CDR1 SGHTA, CDR2 FQGNSA.

The J gene is TRBJ2-1, the V gene TRBV10-3, with D perhaps matching TRBD1 (6 bases). V lost 6 bases and J 8 bases, leaving 20 bases between the germline ends. This CDR3 has 15 amino acids. The germline CDR1 and CDR2 sequences are ENHRY and SYGVKD. CDR3 nucleotide sequence: TGTGCCATCAGAACCAATAACAGGGAGTTCTATGAGCAGTTCTTC. Its protein product is CAIRTNNREFYEQFF.

This clonotype was counted many times. The chain recombines TRBV6-1 with TRBJ1-1; TRBD1 is a possible D gene (5 bases). This CDR3 region has 13 residues. Germline assignment: CDR1 MNHNS and CDR2 SASEGT. V was trimmed by 6 bases and J by 1 base, leaving 9 bases between them. CDR3 coding DNA: TGTGCCAGCAGGGGGACGGAGAACACTGAAGCTTTCTTT. Its translation is CASRGTENTEAFF.

This clonotype was counted ten times or more. The V and J genes are TRBV6-2 or TRBV6-3 and TRBJ2-5, with D maybe TRBD2 (5 bases). Per germline, CDR1 MNHEY and CDR2 SVGEGT. V was trimmed by 7 bases and J by 3 bases, leaving 21 bases between them. This CDR3 has 16 amino acids. The CDR3 DNA is TGTGCCAGCACCCCAATGTTAGGGAGTGGAGAAGAGACCCAGTACTTC. Translated, it gives CASTPMLGSGEETQYF.

This clonotype was found many times. The V and J genes are TRBV7-2 and TRBJ2-1; D may be TRBD1 (5 bases). Trimming removed 5 bases at V and 5 bases at J, with 16 bases between. Per germline, CDR1 SGHTA and CDR2 FQGNSA. The CDR3 loop spans 15 amino acids. The DNA of the CDR3 is TGTGCCAGCAGCATCAGGGTTCCGGGCAACAATGAGCAGTTCTTC. This gives the protein CASSIRVPGNNEQFF. Variable domain in full (rest from reference TRBV7-2 and TRBJ2-1): GAGVSQSPSNKVTEKGKDVELRCDPISGHTALYWYRQSLGQGLEFLIYFQGNSAPDKSGLPSDRFSAERTGGSVSTLTIQRTQQEDSAVYLCASSIRVPGNNEQFFGPGTRLTVL.

The chain is built from TRBV6-1 and TRBJ1-6, with TRBD1 matching over 7 bases. The CDR3 has 15 amino acids. Losses at the gene ends were 7 bases for V and 7 bases for J; bases not matched to a gene: 10. In germline, CDR1 is MNHNS, CDR2 SASEGT. The CDR3 loop is CASTRTGAGNSPLHF. CDR3 coding DNA: TGTGCCAGCACCCGTACAGGGGCTGGAAATTCACCCCTCCACTTT.

This clonotype came up many times. This rearrangement joins TRBV7-2 to TRBJ2-1; no reliable D call. V gave up 1 base and J gave up 8 bases, with 6 bases separating them. Per germline, CDR1 SGHTA and CDR2 FQGNSA. This CDR3 has 12 amino acids. In DNA, the CDR3 is TGTGCCAGCAGCTTAGTTGGGTATGAGCAGTTCTTC. Its protein product is CASSLVGYEQFF.

This CDR3 is CASSVASGRGETQYF. CDR3 sequence (DNA): TGTGCCAGCAGCGTAGCAAGCGGGAGGGGGGAGACCCAGTACTTC. This chain links TRBV9 with TRBJ2-5, with 10 bases fitting TRBD2. Per the germline V gene, CDR1 is SGDLS and CDR2 is YYNGEE. With V trimmed by 0 bases and J by 5 bases, 4 bases remained unmatched. The CDR3 contains 15 residues.

At least ten counts were recorded for this clonotype. The V and J genes are TRBV20-1 and TRBJ1-4, with a weak D call TRBD1 (6 bases). Trimming removed 5 bases from V and 3 bases from J, with 13 bases in between. CDR3 size: 14 residues. Germline CDR1 reads DFQATT; CDR2 reads SNEGSKA (reference sequence). CDR3 coding DNA: TGCAGTGCTCGTACAGGGTACGCTAATGAAAAACTGTTTTTT. Protein: CSARTGYANEKLFF.

This chain uses TRBV20-1 with TRBJ2-1; D may correspond to TRBD1 or TRBD2 (6 bases each). Trimming shortened V by 3 bases and J by 7 bases, and 16 bases separated the two germline ends. This CDR3 spans 14 amino acids. Germline loops: CDR1 DFQATT, CDR2 SNEGSKA (reference sequence). CDR3 coding DNA: TGCAGTGCTAGGAGAGCCGGAGGGGGGAATGAGCAGTTCTTC. Translation gives CSARRAGGGNEQFF.

The rearrangement links TRBV6-6 to TRBJ2-7, with D tentatively TRBD1 (5 bases). Germline CDR1 reads MNHNY; CDR2 reads SVGAGI (reference sequence). This CDR3 region has 14 residues. V gave up 6 bases and J gave up 7 bases, with 19 bases separating them. This CDR3 reads CASRRTTGSQEQYF. As DNA, the CDR3 is TGTGCCAGCAGGAGGACAACCGGGTCTCAGGAGCAGTACTTC.

This clonotype came up many times. The genes are TRBV5-1 and TRBJ2-3; 9 positions agree with TRBD2. V lost 5 bases to trimming and J lost 3 bases; unmatched junction nucleotides: 7. CDR3 length: 15 amino acids. Germline V gene sequence: CDR1 SGHRS, CDR2 YFSETQ. CDR3 protein: CASSKDSGRTDTQYF. The DNA of the CDR3 is TGCGCCAGCAGTAAAGACAGCGGGAGGACAGATACGCAGTATTTT. Full variable domain (remainder filled in from reference TRBV5-1 and TRBJ2-3): KAGVTQTPRYLIKTRGQQVTLSCSPISGHRSVSWYQQTPGQGLQFLFEYFSETQRNKGNFPGRFSGRQFSNSRSEMNVSTLELGDSALYLCASSKDSGRTDTQYFGPGTRLTVL.

As concerns this clonotype: The germline gene is not matched at one end of the junction; a read error may be the cause. The chain has TRBV28 and TRBJ2-1; 7 bases map to TRBD2. This CDR3 has 13 residues. In germline, CDR1 is MDHEN, CDR2 SYDVKM. CDR3 region: CTSRSGTGNEQSF. The DNA of the CDR3 is TGTACCAGCAGAAGCGGGACTGGTAATGAGCAGTCCTTC.